The 14 T cell receptor beta chains below come from one sample, sequenced in a study of blood T cell repertoires in COVID-19 (dated by TCRdb to the early 2020s). Libraries came from the immunoSEQ multiplex PCR assay. Not all clones reach the TCRdb copy of this immuneACCESS table, which keeps in-frame sequences only. Checked studies attribute under half of the gap to unresolved V genes and leave the rest unexplained. Within this sample are about 140,000 clones, with about 77% of them counted one time only. Jointly, the top ten make up roughly 9% of the sample. The sample consisted of peripheral blood. Receptors originate from a woman aged 45-60 years with active or convalescent COVID-19.

V gene TRBV6-5 combines with J gene TRBJ1-1; D remains ambiguous. The germline gives CDR1 MNHEY, CDR2 SVGAGI. V was shortened by 6 bases and J by 1 base, with 6 bases between the two germline ends. CDR3 length equals 12 residues. CDR3 nucleotides: TGTGCCAGCAGCCCCAAGAACACTGAAGCTTTCTTT. Translating it yields CASSPKNTEAFF.

The rearrangement links TRBV2 to TRBJ2-1; tentatively, D is TRBD1 (5 bases). The germline V and J ends were trimmed by 7 bases and 3 bases, with 10 bases remaining between them. The germline CDR1 and CDR2 sequences are SNHLY and FYNNEI. The CDR3 covers 13 residues. The CDR3 region is CASTLTDYNEQFF. The CDR3 DNA is TGTGCCAGCACCCTGACAGACTACAATGAGCAGTTCTTC.

This clone has only a few counts. This chain joins TRBV30 and TRBJ1-2; D is ambiguous. The CDR3 length is 13 residues. The germline CDR1 and CDR2 sequences are GTSNPN and SVGIG (reference sequence). V lost 2 bases to trimming and J lost 1 base, with 8 bases between them. This CDR3 reads CAWSRDVNYGYTF. CDR3 coding DNA: TGTGCCTGGAGTAGAGATGTTAACTATGGCTACACCTTC.

This chain connects TRBV10-3 to TRBJ1-2, with D unclear. Germline V gene sequence: CDR1 ENHRY, CDR2 SYGVKD. CDR3 length equals 13 residues. V was shortened by 4 bases and J by 5 bases, with 11 bases between the two germline ends. This CDR3 is CAISGAPEYGYTF. As DNA, the CDR3 is TGTGCCATCAGTGGGGCCCCTGAGTATGGCTACACCTTC.

The rearrangement joins TRBV6-5 to TRBJ2-7; 8 positions agree with TRBD2. The CDR3 is 14 amino acids. The germline V gene encodes CDR1 MNHEY and CDR2 SVGAGI. With 5 bases clipped from V and 1 base from J, the junction kept 4 bases outside the gene matches. The CDR3 protein is CASSPGLASYEQYF. In nucleotides, the CDR3 is TGTGCCAGCAGTCCCGGACTAGCTTCCTACGAGCAGTACTTC.

CDR3 protein: CASSSHPPTGDRYNSPLHF. DNA for the CDR3: TGTGCCAGCAGTTCCCATCCCCCGACAGGGGATCGCTATAATTCACCCCTCCACTTT. The chain uses TRBV28 and TRBJ1-6, with TRBD1 identical over 8 bases. V shed 4 bases and J 3 bases; nucleotides not matched to a gene: 14. CDR1 MDHEN and CDR2 SYDVKM come from the germline V gene. The CDR3 sequence is 19 residues long.

The V and J genes are TRBV5-8 and TRBJ1-6; TRBD1 matches at 7 bases. This CDR3 is 19 amino acids long. Per the germline V gene, CDR1 is SGHTS and CDR2 is YDEGEE. V shed 0 bases, J shed 4 bases, and the junction held 13 bases outside the gene matches. For the CDR3, the DNA is TGTGCCAGCAGCTTGGACAATGGACTTCGGGACAGATATAATTCACCCCTCCACTTT. It codes for CASSLDNGLRDRYNSPLHF.

The chain joins TRBV6-2 or TRBV6-3 to TRBJ2-2, with 8 nucleotides matching TRBD1. Per the germline V gene, CDR1 is MNHEY and CDR2 is SVGEGT. Unmatched junction bases numbered 11, after V lost 5 bases and J lost 3 bases. CDR3 size: 17 residues. Written as DNA, the CDR3 is TGTGCCAGCAGTACGTTTTCCAGGGGGCCGGACACCGGGGAGCTGTTTTTT. As protein: CASSTFSRGPDTGELFF.

The gene calls are TRBV29-1 and TRBJ1-5; D is possibly TRBD1 (5 bases). Germline loops: CDR1 SQVTM, CDR2 ANQGSEA. The CDR3 sequence is 13 residues long. Trimming removed 4 bases from V and 3 bases from J, with 10 bases in between. The CDR3 DNA reads TGCAGCGTTGTGGGGGGTACCAATCAGCCCCAGCATTTT. Its translation: CSVVGGTNQPQHF.

The chain uses TRBV18 and TRBJ2-5, with 7 bases matching TRBD1. The CDR3 is 15 residues long. Unmatched junction bases numbered 5, after V lost 3 bases and J lost 1 base. Per germline, CDR1 KGHSH and CDR2 LQKENI. The CDR3 is CASSPFGDSQETQYF. CDR3 coding DNA: TGTGCCAGCTCACCGTTTGGGGACAGCCAAGAGACCCAGTACTTC.

This rearrangement joins TRBV27 to TRBJ1-2; the match to TRBD1 covers 8 bases. CDR3 length: 14 residues. Germline assignment: CDR1 MNHEY and CDR2 SMNVEV (reference sequence). J was trimmed by 3 bases and V by 2 bases; bases with no gene match: 2. CDR3 bases: TGTGCCAGCAGTTTAGGACAGGGTGACTATGGCTACACCTTC. Translating gives CASSLGQGDYGYTF.

The rearrangement uses TRBV7-6 and TRBJ2-7; TRBD2 matches at 8 bases. Trimming took 5 bases from V and 2 from J; bases not matched to a gene: 17. The CDR3 is 18 amino acids. In germline, CDR1 is SGHVS, CDR2 FNYEAQ. CDR3 in DNA: TGTGCCAGCAGCCGCGCCCCAGCGGGAGCATCGACCCCCTACGAGCAGTACTTC. This gives the protein CASSRAPAGASTPYEQYF.

CDR3 region: CASSLGLAGDGIDEQFF. The CDR3 DNA sequence: TGCGCCAGCAGCTTGGGACTAGCGGGGGATGGAATCGATGAGCAGTTCTTC. The chain uses TRBV5-1 and TRBJ2-1; 12 positions agree with TRBD2. There are 17 residues in the CDR3. The junction had 9 bases not matched to a gene; V was cut back by 0 bases and J by 8 bases. Germline V lookup: CDR1 SGHRS, CDR2 YFSETQ.

The V call is TRBV2, the J call TRBJ2-2, with TRBD2 matching 15 bases. This CDR3 spans 15 amino acids. Trimming removed 8 bases from V and 6 bases from J; junction bases left unmatched: 4. Looked up from germline, CDR1 is SNHLY and CDR2 is FYNNEI. CDR3 region: CASAGLAGGAGELFF. The DNA of the CDR3 is TGTGCCAGCGCCGGACTAGCGGGAGGGGCCGGGGAGCTGTTTTTT. Full variable domain (rest looked up from reference TRBV2 and TRBJ2-2): EPEVTQTPSHQVTQMGQEVILRCVPISNHLYFYWYRQILGQKVEFLVSFYNNEISEKSEIFDDQFSVERPDGSNFTLKIRSTKLEDSAMYFCASAGLAGGAGELFFGEGSRLTVL.